The 2 T cell receptor beta chains presented below share a single source sample, sequenced in a study of long-term antiretroviral therapy in people with HIV. Survey-level immunoSEQ v3.0 assays were run. Profiling relied on immunoSEQ multiplex PCR, and the TCRdb table lists in-frame clones only, not all of them. Among about 20,000 clones listed, 90% were seen once. Sequencing used unsorted PBMCs, obtained 4.4 years before starting antiretroviral therapy. These receptors were collected from a woman in her 30s with HIV.

The chain uses TRBV6-1 and TRBJ1-6; D not resolved. This CDR3 contains 13 residues. Germline V lookup: CDR1 MNHNS, CDR2 SASEGT. The V end lost 8 bases, the J end lost 9 bases, and 14 bases lay between the germline ends. DNA of the CDR3: TGTGCCAGCGCCACCGACTCTGGTTCACCCCTCCACTTT. This codes for CASATDSGSPLHF.

V and J are TRBV10-3 and TRBJ2-3; 13 nucleotides align to TRBD2. This CDR3 has 16 amino acids. The V segment lost 4 bases and the J segment 6 bases; nucleotides outside the gene matches: 7. Germline V gene data show CDR1 as ENHRY and CDR2 as SYGVKD. CDR3 sequence reads: CAISGELAGGPDTQYF. The CDR3 DNA is TGTGCCATCAGTGGGGAACTAGCGGGGGGGCCGGATACGCAGTATTTT.